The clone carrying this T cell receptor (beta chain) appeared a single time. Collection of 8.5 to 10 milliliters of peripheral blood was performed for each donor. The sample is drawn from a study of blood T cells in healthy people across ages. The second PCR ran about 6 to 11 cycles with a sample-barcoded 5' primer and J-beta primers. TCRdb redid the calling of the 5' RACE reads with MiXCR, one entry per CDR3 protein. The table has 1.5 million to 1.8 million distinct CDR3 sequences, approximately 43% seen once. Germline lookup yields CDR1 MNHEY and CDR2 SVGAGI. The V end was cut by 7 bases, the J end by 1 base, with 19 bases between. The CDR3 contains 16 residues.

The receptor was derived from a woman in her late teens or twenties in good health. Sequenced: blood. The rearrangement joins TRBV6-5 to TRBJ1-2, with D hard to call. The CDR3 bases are TGTGCCAGCATTACCTTAGCCCTCGGGGTTAACTATGGCTACACCTTC. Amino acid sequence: CASITLALGVNYGYTF.